These T cell receptor beta chains were read from a single sample in a study of cytomegalovirus exposure and HLA in healthy donors. Sequenced by immunoSEQ multiplex PCR; TCRdb stores in-frame clones only, minus some. The sample holds 130,000 to 150,000 clones; 70% to 90% are singletons and the top ten take 6.2%. Sequenced: PBMCs. The source is a woman aged 25 to 39 in good health and CMV-seropositive. Both conserved end residues are part of each CDR3. The order of the fields is CDR3 DNA, CDR3 protein, J gene, D gene, V gene, clone size. The D gene is left open where the match is weak. Clone size is shown for a subset of rows, as once, few, many or a class of expanded clone.

DNA: TGTGCCAGTAGTATATCTCTGCCGGGCTATGGCTACACCTTC
CDR3: CASSISLPGYGYTF
J: TRBJ1-2
D: -
V: TRBV19
size: -

DNA: TGCGCCAGCAGCTCCAGGGTTAAGTACAATGAGCAGTTCTTC
CDR3: CASSSRVKYNEQFF
J: TRBJ2-1
D: -
V: TRBV5-1
size: once

DNA: TGCGCCAGCAGCCAACAATGGACTAGCGGGGCCCCTTGGGTGGAGACCCAGTACTTC
CDR3: CASSQQWTSGAPWVETQYF
J: TRBJ2-5
D: TRBD2
V: TRBV4-1
size: once

DNA: TGTGCCAGCAGTGCTAGCGGGGGGGCCCTTAAAGAGACCCAGTACTTC
CDR3: CASSASGGALKETQYF
J: TRBJ2-5
D: TRBD2
V: TRBV2
size: -

DNA: TGTGCCAGCTCACCTTCTGCCCTCGGGAGCTCCCTCCACTTT
CDR3: CASSPSALGSSLHF
J: TRBJ1-6
D: -
V: TRBV18
size: -

DNA: TGCGCCAGCAGCTCCGGGACACCAACTTATGGCTACACCTTC
CDR3: CASSSGTPTYGYTF
J: TRBJ1-2
D: -
V: TRBV5-1
size: -

DNA: TGTGCCAGCAGCCGGGACAGGGGAAGAGGTGAGCAGTTCTTC
CDR3: CASSRDRGRGEQFF
J: TRBJ2-1
D: TRBD1
V: TRBV7-9
size: -

DNA: TGTGCCAGCAGCTACAGCTATAATGAAAAACTGTTTTTT
CDR3: CASSYSYNEKLFF
J: TRBJ1-4
D: -
V: TRBV2
size: -

DNA: TGCGCCAGCAGCCTCCGGACAGGGGGCACCTACAATGAGCAGTTCTTC
CDR3: CASSLRTGGTYNEQFF
J: TRBJ2-1
D: TRBD1
V: TRBV5-1
size: -

DNA: TGTGCCAGCAGCGGGGGACTAGCGGGCCACGAGGAAGATACGCAGTATTTT
CDR3: CASSGGLAGHEEDTQYF
J: TRBJ2-3
D: TRBD2
V: TRBV7-3
size: -